This TCR beta chain was sequenced in a study of cytomegalovirus exposure and HLA in healthy donors. General study findings and limits: A list of 150 or so TCR beta chains associated with cytomegalovirus was given. TCR beta V- and J-gene trimming was later associated with a missense DCLRE1C variant.

On this clone: Antigen specificity is unknown.

V dropped 4 bases and J dropped 4 bases, with 13 bases sitting between them. The CDR3 has 14 residues. Germline V gives CDR1 SGHVS, CDR2 FNYEAQ. The study ran its PCR with 60 Vbeta and 13 Jbeta primers. Profiled with immunoSEQ multiplex PCR; TCRdb holds only in-frame clones, not every one. Among roughly 130,000 clones, approximately 74% were seen once, and the ten largest hold 6% to 8%. This clonotype originated in a man in his forties in good health and CMV-seropositive. The source material was PBMCs. J is TRBJ1-2 and V is TRBV7-6; a possible D gene is TRBD1 (5 bases). The CDR3 nucleotides are TGTGCCAGCAGCTCGGGGGACCGACTCTATGGCTACACCTTC. It specifies CASSSGDRLYGYTF.